The subject of this entry is one T cell receptor (beta chain). Its antigen is not known. Repertoires were generated with immunoSEQ multiplex PCR, while TCRdb's copy carries only in-frame clones and drops some. Here the sample spans 150,000 to 200,000 clones, approximately 86% being singletons. CDR1 and CDR2 (germline): SGHRS, YFSETQ. This CDR3 spans 16 amino acids. Losses at the gene ends were 2 bases for V and 2 bases for J; bases not matched to a gene: 4. The entry originates in a study of cytomegalovirus exposure and HLA in healthy donors. Findings and limits, study-wide: The tendency of first-cohort TCR clusters to co-occur in the 120 or so validation repertoires emerged from a later analysis. Specificity of a few CMV-associated chains for CMV antigens was verified in vitro.

The sequencing input was PBMCs. The origin of this receptor is a man aged 25-45 years in good health and CMV-seropositive. This chain uses TRBV5-1 with TRBJ2-1; 10 bases map to TRBD2. The CDR3 region is CASSFGLAVPYNEQFF. The DNA for the CDR3 is TGCGCCAGCAGCTTTGGACTAGCGGTCCCCTACAATGAGCAGTTCTTC. Variable domain in full (rest from reference TRBV5-1 and TRBJ2-1): KAGVTQTPRYLIKTRGQQVTLSCSPISGHRSVSWYQQTPGQGLQFLFEYFSETQRNKGNFPGRFSGRQFSNSRSEMNVSTLELGDSALYLCASSFGLAVPYNEQFFGPGTRLTVL.